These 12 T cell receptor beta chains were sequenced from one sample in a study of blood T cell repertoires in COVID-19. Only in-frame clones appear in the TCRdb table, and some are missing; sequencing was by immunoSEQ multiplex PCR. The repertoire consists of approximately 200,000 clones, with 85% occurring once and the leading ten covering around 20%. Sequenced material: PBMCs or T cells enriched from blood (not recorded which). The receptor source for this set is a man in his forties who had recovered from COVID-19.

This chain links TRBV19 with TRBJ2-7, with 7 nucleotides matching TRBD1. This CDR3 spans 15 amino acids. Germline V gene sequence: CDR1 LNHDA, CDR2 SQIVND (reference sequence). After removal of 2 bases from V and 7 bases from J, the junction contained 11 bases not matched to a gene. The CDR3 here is CASSIRPGGTLEQYF. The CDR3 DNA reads TGTGCCAGTAGTATACGGCCAGGGGGTACGTTAGAGCAGTACTTC.

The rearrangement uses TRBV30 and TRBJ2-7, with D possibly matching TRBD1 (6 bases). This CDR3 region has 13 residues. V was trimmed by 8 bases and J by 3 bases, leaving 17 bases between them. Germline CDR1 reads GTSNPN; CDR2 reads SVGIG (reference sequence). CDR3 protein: CAGLGTRGYEQYF. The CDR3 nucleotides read TGTGCCGGGCTAGGAACCAGGGGCTACGAGCAGTACTTC.

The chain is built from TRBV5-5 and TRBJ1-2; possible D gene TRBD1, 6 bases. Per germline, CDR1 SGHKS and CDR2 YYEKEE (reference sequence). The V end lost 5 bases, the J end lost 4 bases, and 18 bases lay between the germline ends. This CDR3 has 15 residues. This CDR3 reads CASSIQGSLSYGYTF. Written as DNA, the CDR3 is TGTGCCAGCAGTATACAGGGATCTCTCTCCTATGGCTACACCTTC.

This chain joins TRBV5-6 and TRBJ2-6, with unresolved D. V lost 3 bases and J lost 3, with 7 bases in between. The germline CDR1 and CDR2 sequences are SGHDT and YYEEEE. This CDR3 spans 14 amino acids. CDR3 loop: CASSSFGGANVLTF. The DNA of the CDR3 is TGTGCCAGCAGCTCGTTCGGTGGGGCCAACGTCCTGACTTTC.

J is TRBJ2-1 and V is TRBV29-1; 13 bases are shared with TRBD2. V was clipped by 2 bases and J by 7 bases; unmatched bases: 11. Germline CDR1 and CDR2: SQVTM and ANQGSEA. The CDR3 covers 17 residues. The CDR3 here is CSVESPTSGRALNEQFF. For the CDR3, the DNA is TGCAGCGTTGAATCCCCTACTAGCGGGAGGGCCCTGAATGAGCAGTTCTTC.

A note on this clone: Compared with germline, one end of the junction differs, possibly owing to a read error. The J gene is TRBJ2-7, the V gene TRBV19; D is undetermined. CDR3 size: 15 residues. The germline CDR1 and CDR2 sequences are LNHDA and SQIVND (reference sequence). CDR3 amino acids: CASSVDTSPFYEQYF. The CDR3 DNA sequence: TGTGCCAGTAGTGTAGACACTTCACCCTTCTACGAGCAGTACTTC.

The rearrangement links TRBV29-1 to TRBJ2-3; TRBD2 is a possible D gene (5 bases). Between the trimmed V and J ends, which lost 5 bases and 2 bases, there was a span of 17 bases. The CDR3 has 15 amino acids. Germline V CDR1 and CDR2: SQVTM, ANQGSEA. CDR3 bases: TGCAGCGTTCGAAAACGGGGTACTTTCACAGATACGCAGTATTTT. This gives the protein CSVRKRGTFTDTQYF.

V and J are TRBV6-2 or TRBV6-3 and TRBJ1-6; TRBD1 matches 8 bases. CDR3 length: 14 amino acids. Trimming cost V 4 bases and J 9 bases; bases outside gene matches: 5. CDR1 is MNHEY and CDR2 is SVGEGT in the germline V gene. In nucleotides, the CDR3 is TGTGCCAGCAGTTCCTCGACAGGGGCTTCACCCCTCCACTTT. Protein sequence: CASSSSTGASPLHF.

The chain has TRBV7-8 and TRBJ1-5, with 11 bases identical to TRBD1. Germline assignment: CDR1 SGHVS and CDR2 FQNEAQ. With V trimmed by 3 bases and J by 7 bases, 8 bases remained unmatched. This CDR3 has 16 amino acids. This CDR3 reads CASSLWGQGVGQPQHF. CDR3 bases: TGTGCCAGCAGCTTGTGGGGACAGGGGGTTGGACAGCCCCAGCATTTT.

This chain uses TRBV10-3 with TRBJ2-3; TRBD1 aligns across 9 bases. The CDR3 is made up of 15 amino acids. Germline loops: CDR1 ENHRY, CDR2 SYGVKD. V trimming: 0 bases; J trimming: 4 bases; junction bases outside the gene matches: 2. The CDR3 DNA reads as TGTGCCATCAGTGAGTCGGGACAGGGCCCAGATACGCAGTATTTT. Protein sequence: CAISESGQGPDTQYF.

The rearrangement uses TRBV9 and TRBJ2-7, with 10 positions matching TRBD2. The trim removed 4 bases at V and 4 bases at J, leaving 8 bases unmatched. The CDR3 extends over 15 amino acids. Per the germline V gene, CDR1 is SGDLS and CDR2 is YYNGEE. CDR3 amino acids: CASSSGLAVLYEQYF. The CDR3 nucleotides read TGTGCCAGCAGCTCCGGACTAGCGGTTCTTTACGAGCAGTACTTC.

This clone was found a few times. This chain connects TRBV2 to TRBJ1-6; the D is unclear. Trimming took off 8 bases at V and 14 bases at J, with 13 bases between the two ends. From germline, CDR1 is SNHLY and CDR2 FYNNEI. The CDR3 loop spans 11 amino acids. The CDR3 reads CASARELTLHF. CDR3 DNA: TGTGCCAGCGCTAGGGAGCTTACCCTCCACTTT. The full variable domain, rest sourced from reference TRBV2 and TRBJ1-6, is EPEVTQTPSHQVTQMGQEVILRCVPISNHLYFYWYRQILGQKVEFLVSFYNNEISEKSEIFDDQFSVERPDGSNFTLKIRSTKLEDSAMYFCASARELTLHFGNGTRLTVT.